Sequencing of this T cell receptor (beta chain) was carried out in a study of cytomegalovirus exposure and HLA in healthy donors (dated by TCRdb to about 2017). Background for the entire study: An earlier analysis of 550 to 700 of the donors reported more than 250 Gb of sequence data and approximately 110 million unique TCR beta sequences from about 200 million T cells. Roughly 300 gigabases of sequencing data and approximately 85 million unique TCR sequences were included in an early release covering 500 to 750 HLA-typed donors. Of the roughly 400 genotyped donors, 65% to 90% were placed in the genetic ancestry cluster associated with self-reported Caucasian donors. The study was designed to test whether signatures of past pathogen exposure could be identified by cataloging public T cell receptors. The T cell repertoires of several hundred subjects were profiled by immunosequencing and related to cytomegalovirus serostatus. Along with the approximately 700-subject first cohort, a separate validation cohort of over 90 different subjects was used. High-throughput TCR immunosequencing, statistical association of individual TCRs with disease status, and machine learning were combined to predict cytomegalovirus infection status. A later analysis re-analyzed previously published TCR beta repertoires from hundreds of donors and added high-resolution HLA genotyping to study TCR occurrence patterns. Rather than using new phenotypic data, the later analysis identified candidate immune exposures from TCR beta sequences and from how often those sequences occurred across donors. To decide whether each TCR beta V gene segment behaved as functional or pseudogenic, an earlier analysis of fewer than 750 of the donors relied on high-throughput TCR beta sequencing. Alongside the repertoire data, information on donor age, sex, ethnicity and CMV serostatus was compiled. A later genetic analysis used genome-wide SNP genotypes for about 65% of the 666 donors, treating that subset as a discovery cohort. Every repertoire in the discovery cohort had been generated on one and the same sequencing platform. Class I and class II HLA loci were covered by the typing at four-digit resolution. The number of typed donors differed by locus: about 620-640 for A, B, C, DRB1 and DQB1; approximately 530 for DQA1; fewer than 610 for DPA1; and 400 to 480 for DPB1. Because of strong linkage in the cohort, 5 or 6 DR-DQ haplotypes were treated as single units for association and clustering. On average, over 200,000 unique TCR beta nucleotide sequences were sequenced per donor among 300 to 500 genotyped donors of the cohort, with roughly 18% of those sequences being non-productive.

Libraries were prepared through the immunoSEQ multiplex PCR assay. For the multiplex PCR, a mixture combining 60 forward primers for TCR Vbeta segments and 13 reverse primers for TCR Jbeta segments was used. Amplification of the CDR3 region of rearranged TCR beta genes was performed with a multiplex PCR assay on genomic DNA. Amplified TCR beta libraries were sequenced as 87-base-pair reads on the Illumina HiSeq System. Per the source publication's procedure: In a later analysis, 80 million or so unique TCR beta chains were counted across the roughly 670 repertoires, and about 9.9 million of these chains were shared by at least two donors. Raw reads were error-corrected and collapsed into unique sequences with a nearest-neighbor algorithm that merged closely related sequences to remove PCR and sequencing errors. To assign V, D and J gene segments, CDR3 sequences were aligned to IMGT reference sequences. For a sequence to be retained, a match of at least six nucleotides to both a V gene segment and a J gene segment was required. A rearrangement counted as productive if the CDR3 had no stop codons and remained in frame with V and J, and every other rearrangement counted as non-productive. CDR3 was defined according to IMGT convention as the region running from the second conserved V-encoded cysteine to the conserved J-encoded phenylalanine. Sequences without an unambiguous match to a single V gene segment were excluded from the earlier analysis of over 500 of the donors. In an earlier analysis of almost 600 of the donors, a V segment was called functional when productive rearrangements were above 56.7%, and segregating when the standard deviation between donors exceeded 5%. A statistical classification framework was developed to diagnose cytomegalovirus status using the catalog of TCR beta chain sequences. V and J gene assignment, in a later analysis, came from comparing TCR nucleotide sequences with IMGT/GENE-DB human TR gene sequences. In a later analysis, CDR3 sequences and most-parsimonious VDJ recombination scenarios were assigned using the TCRdist pipeline. A later analysis defined each TCR beta chain by its CDR3 amino acid sequence plus V-gene family, and excluded reads lacking a unique V-gene family. A later analysis removed 592 highly shared, low-generation-probability nucleotide sequences to deal with suspected cross-contamination and a sequencing artifact. For each public chain, a later analysis derived a clonal expansion index from normalized ranks of inferred template counts within each repertoire. Generation probabilities in a later analysis came from a VDJ recombination model fitted to out-of-frame rearrangements, and those results were checked against IGoR. In a later analysis, hypergeometric tests were used to score TCR-TCR, TCR-HLA and TCR-CMV co-occurrence, with a repertoire-size bias correction applied to TCR pairs. In a later analysis, false discovery rates were estimated by permuting HLA or CMV assignments 20 times. In a later analysis, co-occurring TCRs were grouped using DBSCAN, with TCRdist sequence similarity added in when clustering inside HLA-allele-positive subsets. For co-occurrence clustering, repertoires with fewer than 30,000 or more than 120,000 public chains were excluded, along with five repertoires with anomalous nucleotide sharing. TCRdb holds this immuneACCESS table with in-frame rearrangements only. Some clones are missing; in checked studies, unresolved V genes explain under half, and the rest has no known cause. From that table come the V and J calls and clone size; the DNA was used to work out D and trimming. Recorded for this sample are 160,000 or so clones; roughly four fifths of them occurred a single time. Over 2.5% of the sample is in the top ten clones.

Concerning this clone: Which antigen it targets is not known. Nothing much larger sits one base from this clone, and base qualities are not available.

In total, roughly 670 healthy bone marrow donors made up the cohort. At the time of sampling, all cohort members were nominally healthy, though unrecorded immune exposures were likely present. The donor was CMV seronegative and belonged to the group of 352 seronegative cohort members. A peripheral blood sample was provided by each donor, and peripheral blood mononuclear cells were used for TCR beta sequencing. The Qiagen DNeasy Blood Extraction Kit was used to extract genomic DNA from the blood cell samples. Measured from the cysteine to the phenylalanine, the CDR3 is 12 residues long. Just CDR3 DNA is preserved here, 36 bases in frame from base 1. The germline ends are 3 bases apart after V is trimmed by 3 bases and J by 2 bases. CDR1 and CDR2, looked up from the germline V gene (reference sequence), are LNHDA and SQIVND. Broader findings and caveats from the paper: The sequencing pipeline was judged likely to have produced a cluster of highly shared sequence variants as a technical artifact. Because the 87-base-pair reads could not distinguish some IMGT-functional V segments, including TRBV6-2 and TRBV6-3, those segments were excluded. A further reported finding was that TCR beta sequences accurately predicted the HLA-A and HLA-B alleles for most subjects in the first cohort. A later genetic analysis associated a missense DCLRE1C variant with V-gene and J-gene trimming of TCR beta chains, and an independent cohort replicated the association. In both the original and validation cohorts, the classifier was reported to diagnose cytomegalovirus status with high specificity and sensitivity. A later analysis reported that several top co-occurrence clusters appeared linked to parvovirus B19, influenza, CMV and Epstein-Barr virus. Compared with equally common non-associated chains, HLA-associated TCR beta chains in a later analysis were more clonally expanded and had lower generation probabilities. The presence/absence analyses assumed that sequencing depth was roughly uniform across donors, and that assumption may not be true. The cohort was sequenced for TCR beta chains only, and without alpha or paired-chain data the features that could be detected were limited. Linkage disequilibrium might explain the correlated functional status among segregating V segments, but an unknown experimental factor could not be excluded. CMV serostatus was the only immune exposure information available for the cohort. Because HLA typing was unavailable for some donors at each locus, only the typed subset was used in association tests. Because counts were too low, seventeen rarely observed V segments, including chromosome 9 orphons, were excluded from the earlier analysis of several hundred of the donors. In an earlier analysis of about 550 of the donors, most TCR beta V segments were observed in productive rearrangements about 87% or about 30% of the time, broadly matching IMGT annotations. The authors suggested that the approach could potentially be extended to other disease states and immunological phenotypes. Strong co-occurrence of HLA alleles, especially DR and DQ, made assigning TCR associations to individual alleles difficult. In a later genetic analysis, fewer N-insertions in productive TCRs were reported among donors in an Asian-associated ancestry cluster than the approximately 670-donor mean. A total of 150 to 200 TCR beta chains were listed by the study as associated with cytomegalovirus. Most TCR sequences were observed very rarely across donors, whereas some public TCRs were present in many individuals. In vitro tests confirmed that a few of the cytomegalovirus-associated TCR beta chains recognize cytomegalovirus antigens. A later analysis found that most CMV-associated TCR beta chains appeared HLA-restricted, with HLA associations seemingly driven largely by CMV exposure. At a false discovery rate of 0.05, a later analysis linked roughly 17,000 TCR beta sequences to specific HLA alleles. In a later analysis, the rate of TCR association differed among HLA loci, with DRB1 alleles having the most associated TCRs and HLA-C alleles having the fewest.

Recombination linked TRBV19 to TRBJ2-3; no confident D gene assignment can be made. The sample was PBMCs. The origin of this receptor is a female donor in good health and CMV-seronegative. The encoded CDR3 is CASSIHTDTQYF. The DNA is as follows: TGTGCCAGTAGTATCCACACAGATACGCAGTATTTT.